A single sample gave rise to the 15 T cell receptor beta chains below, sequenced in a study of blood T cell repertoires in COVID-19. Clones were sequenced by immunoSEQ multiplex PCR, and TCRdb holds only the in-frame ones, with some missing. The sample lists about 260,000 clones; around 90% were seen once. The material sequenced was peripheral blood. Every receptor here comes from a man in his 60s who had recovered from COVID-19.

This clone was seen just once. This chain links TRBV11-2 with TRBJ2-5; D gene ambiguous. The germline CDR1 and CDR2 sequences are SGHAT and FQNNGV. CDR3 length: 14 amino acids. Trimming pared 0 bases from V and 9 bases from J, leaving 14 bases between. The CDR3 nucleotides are TGTGCCAGCAGCTTAGAAATCGCACTTCGGGCCCAGTACTTC. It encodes CASSLEIALRAQYF.

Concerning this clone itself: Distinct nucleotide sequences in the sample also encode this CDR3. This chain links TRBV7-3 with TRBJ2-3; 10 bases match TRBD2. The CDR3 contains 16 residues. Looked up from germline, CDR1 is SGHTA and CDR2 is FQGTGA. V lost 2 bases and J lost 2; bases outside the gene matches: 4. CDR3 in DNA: TGTGCCAGCAGCTTATATAGCGGGGGGAACACAGATACGCAGTATTTT. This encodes CASSLYSGGNTDTQYF.

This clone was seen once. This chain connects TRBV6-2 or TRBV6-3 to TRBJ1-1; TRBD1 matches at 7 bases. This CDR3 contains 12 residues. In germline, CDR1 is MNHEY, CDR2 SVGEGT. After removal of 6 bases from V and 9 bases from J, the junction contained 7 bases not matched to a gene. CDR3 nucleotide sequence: TGTGCCAGCAGCCCGTCGGGACAGAAAGCTTTCTTT. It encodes CASSPSGQKAFF.

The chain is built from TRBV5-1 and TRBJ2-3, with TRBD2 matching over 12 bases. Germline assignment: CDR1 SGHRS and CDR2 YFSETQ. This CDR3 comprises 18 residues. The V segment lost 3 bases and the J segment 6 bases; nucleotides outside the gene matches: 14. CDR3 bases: TGCGCCAGCAGCTCACGGACTAGCGGGGTCGTTGTTGGGGATACGCAGTATTTT. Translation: CASSSRTSGVVVGDTQYF.

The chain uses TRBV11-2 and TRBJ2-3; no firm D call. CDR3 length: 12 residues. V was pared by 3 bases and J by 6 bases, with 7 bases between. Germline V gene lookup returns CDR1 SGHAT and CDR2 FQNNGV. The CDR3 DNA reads TGTGCCAGCAGCTTGGGCGTGGATACGCAGTATTTT. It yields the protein CASSLGVDTQYF.

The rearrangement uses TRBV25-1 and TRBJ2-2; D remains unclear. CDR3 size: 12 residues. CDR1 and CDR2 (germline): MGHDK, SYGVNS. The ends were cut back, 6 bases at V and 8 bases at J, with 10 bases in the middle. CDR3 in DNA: TGTGCCAGCAGCGCCTTTAGTGGGGAGCTGTTTTTT. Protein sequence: CASSAFSGELFF.

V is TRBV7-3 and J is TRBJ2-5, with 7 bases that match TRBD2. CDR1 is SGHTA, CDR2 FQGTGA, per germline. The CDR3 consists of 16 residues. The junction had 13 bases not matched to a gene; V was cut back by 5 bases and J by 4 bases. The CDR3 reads CASSPQALSGAETQYF. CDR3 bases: TGTGCCAGCAGCCCCCAAGCCCTCAGCGGGGCAGAGACCCAGTACTTC.

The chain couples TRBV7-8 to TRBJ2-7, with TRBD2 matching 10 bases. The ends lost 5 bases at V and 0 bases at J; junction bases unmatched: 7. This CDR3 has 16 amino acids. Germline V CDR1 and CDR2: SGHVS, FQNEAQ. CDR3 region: CASSISSGGSSYEQYF. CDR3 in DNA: TGTGCCAGCAGCATTTCTAGCGGGGGAAGCTCCTACGAGCAGTACTTC.

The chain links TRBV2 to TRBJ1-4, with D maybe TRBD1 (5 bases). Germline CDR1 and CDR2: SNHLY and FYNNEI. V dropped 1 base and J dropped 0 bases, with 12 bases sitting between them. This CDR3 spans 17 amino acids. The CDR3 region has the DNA TGTGCCAGCAGTGAAGAAGGGGCCCTCGCAACTAATGAAAAACTGTTTTTT. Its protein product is CASSEEGALATNEKLFF.

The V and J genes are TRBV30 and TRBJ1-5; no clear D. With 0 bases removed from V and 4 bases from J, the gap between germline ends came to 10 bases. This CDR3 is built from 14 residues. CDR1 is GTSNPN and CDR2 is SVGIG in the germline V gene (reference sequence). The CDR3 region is CAWSVGQRNQPQHF. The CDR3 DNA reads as TGTGCCTGGAGTGTAGGCCAGCGTAATCAGCCCCAGCATTTT.

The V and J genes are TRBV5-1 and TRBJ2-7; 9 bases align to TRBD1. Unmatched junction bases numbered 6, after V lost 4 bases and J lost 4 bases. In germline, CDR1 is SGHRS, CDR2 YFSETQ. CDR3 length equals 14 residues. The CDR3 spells CASSQTGTGYEQYF. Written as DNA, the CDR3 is TGCGCCAGCAGCCAGACCGGGACAGGGTACGAGCAGTACTTC.

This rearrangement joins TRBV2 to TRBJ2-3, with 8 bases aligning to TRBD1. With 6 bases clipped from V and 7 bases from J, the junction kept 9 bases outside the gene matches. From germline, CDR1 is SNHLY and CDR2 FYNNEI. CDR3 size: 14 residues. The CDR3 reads CASRRTRGPYTQYF. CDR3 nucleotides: TGTGCCAGCAGGCGGACCAGGGGGCCGTATACGCAGTATTTT.

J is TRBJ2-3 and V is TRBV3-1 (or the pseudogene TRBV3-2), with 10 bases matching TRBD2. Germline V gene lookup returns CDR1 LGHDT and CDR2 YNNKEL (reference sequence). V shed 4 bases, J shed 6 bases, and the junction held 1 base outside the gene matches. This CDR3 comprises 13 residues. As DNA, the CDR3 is TGTGCCAGCAGCCTACTAGCGGGGGATACGCAGTATTTT. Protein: CASSLLAGDTQYF.

The DNA of the CDR3 is TGTGCCACCAGCAGGGATCCGGGACTAGCGGGGGGGAGTGAGCAGTTCTTC. Protein sequence: CATSRDPGLAGGSEQFF. This chain connects TRBV15 to TRBJ2-1, with 16 bases matching TRBD2. The CDR3 runs to 17 residues. Per the germline V gene, CDR1 is LNHNV and CDR2 is YYDKDF (reference sequence). Trimming at V came to 3 bases and at J to 9 bases, leaving 8 bases not matched to a gene.

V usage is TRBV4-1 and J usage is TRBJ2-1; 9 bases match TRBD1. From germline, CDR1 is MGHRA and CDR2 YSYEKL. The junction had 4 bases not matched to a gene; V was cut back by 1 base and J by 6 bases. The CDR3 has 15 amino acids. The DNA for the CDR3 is TGCGCCAGCAGCCAAGTACAGGGGGCGGGCAATGAGCAGTTCTTC. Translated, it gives CASSQVQGAGNEQFF.